The 9 T cell receptor beta chains in this list originate from one sample, sequenced in a study of blood T cell repertoires in COVID-19. Repertoires were generated with immunoSEQ multiplex PCR, while TCRdb's copy carries only in-frame clones and drops some. The sample has 60,000 or so clones; roughly 71% are singletons. The sequenced material came from peripheral blood. The receptor set was obtained from a woman older than 75 with acute or convalescent COVID-19.

This clone was detected only once. The J gene is TRBJ2-7, the V gene TRBV9; no reliable D call. This CDR3 has 13 residues. The germline CDR1 and CDR2 sequences are SGDLS and YYNGEE. The ends were cut back, 4 bases at V and 0 bases at J, with 8 bases in the middle. The CDR3 loop reads CASSPPSSYEQYF. In DNA, the CDR3 is TGTGCCAGCAGCCCCCCGAGCTCCTACGAGCAGTACTTC.

This chain joins TRBV9 and TRBJ2-6; D may be TRBD2 (5 bases). This CDR3 has 17 residues. Between the trimmed V and J ends, which lost 0 bases and 0 bases, there was a span of 10 bases. Germline CDR1 is SGDLS and CDR2 is YYNGEE. CDR3 sequence reads: CASSVGPGSSGANVLTF. The CDR3 DNA sequence: TGTGCCAGCAGCGTAGGCCCGGGAAGCTCTGGGGCCAACGTCCTGACTTTC. Filled out from reference TRBV9 and TRBJ2-6, the complete variable domain reads DSGVTQTPKHLITATGQRVTLRCSPRSGDLSVYWYQQSLDQGLQFLIQYYNGEERAKGNILERFSAQQFPDLHSELNLSSLELGDSALYFCASSVGPGSSGANVLTFGAGSRLTVL.

This clone was picked up many times. The CDR3 DNA sequence: TGTGCCAGCAGCCCGAAGAGGATACGGGGAACGAACACTGAAGCTTTCTTT. Protein product: CASSPKRIRGTNTEAFF. V is TRBV3-1 (or the pseudogene TRBV3-2) and J is TRBJ1-1; D gene uncertain. Germline values: CDR1 LGHDT, CDR2 YNNKEL (reference sequence). The CDR3 has 17 amino acids. The V end was cut by 4 bases, the J end by 1 base, with 19 bases between.

The gene calls are TRBV10-3 and TRBJ1-5, with D unresolved. CDR1 is ENHRY, CDR2 SYGVKD, per germline. V was shortened by 0 bases and J by 7 bases, with 13 bases between the two germline ends. The CDR3 is 15 residues long. The CDR3 region is CAISESKPGTQPQHF. The CDR3 bases are TGTGCCATCAGTGAGTCTAAACCTGGTACACAGCCCCAGCATTTT.

The chain joins TRBV28 to TRBJ1-1, with 8 bases lining up with TRBD1. The length of the CDR3 is 14 residues. V trimming: 6 bases; J trimming: 4 bases; junction bases outside the gene matches: 7. CDR1 and CDR2 from the germline V gene are MDHEN and SYDVKM. DNA for the CDR3: TGTGCCAGCAGGGCAGGGGGCAGGGGCACTGAAGCTTTCTTT. Translated: CASRAGGRGTEAFF.

The chain is built from TRBV5-3 and TRBJ1-5, with D perhaps TRBD1 (6 bases). TRBV5-3 is identified as an open reading frame with a role that is uncertain. CDR3 length: 15 amino acids. V shed 0 bases and J shed 5 bases, with 12 bases lying between them. CDR3 DNA: TGTGCCAGAAGCTTGGACAGGGAAGGGGATCAGCCCCAGCATTTT. Protein: CARSLDREGDQPQHF.

The V call is TRBV7-2, the J call TRBJ2-3; TRBD2 aligns across 9 bases. V was pared by 2 bases and J by 4 bases, with 10 bases of the junction left unmatched. Germline V gene lookup returns CDR1 SGHTA and CDR2 FQGNSA. This CDR3 comprises 17 residues. In DNA form, the CDR3 reads TGTGCCAGCAGCTTATTAGCGGGAGCGGGGTGGGCAGATACGCAGTATTTT. This gives the protein CASSLLAGAGWADTQYF.

This clone was picked up many times. The chain joins TRBV28 to TRBJ1-3; D gene ambiguous. With 3 bases removed from V and 0 bases from J, the gap between germline ends came to 3 bases. The CDR3 runs to 13 residues. CDR1 and CDR2 from the germline V gene are MDHEN and SYDVKM. The CDR3 DNA is TGTGCCAGCAGTTTCCTCTCTGGAAACACCATATATTTT. Encoded protein: CASSFLSGNTIYF. Combining the CDR3 with reference TRBV28 and TRBJ1-3 gives the whole variable domain DVKVTQSSRYLVKRTGEKVFLECVQDMDHENMFWYRQDPGLGLRLIYFSYDVKMKEKGDIPEGYSVSREKKERFSLILESASTNQTSMYLCASSFLSGNTIYFGEGSWLTVV.

The chain links TRBV28 to TRBJ2-7, with 8 bases aligning to TRBD1. Germline loops: CDR1 MDHEN, CDR2 SYDVKM. The J segment lost 2 bases and the V segment lost 4 bases, leaving 10 bases of the junction unmatched. CDR3 length: 16 residues. As DNA, the CDR3 is TGTGCCAGCAGTTCACCCTCTCGGACAGGGACCTACGAGCAGTACTTC. Translation: CASSSPSRTGTYEQYF.